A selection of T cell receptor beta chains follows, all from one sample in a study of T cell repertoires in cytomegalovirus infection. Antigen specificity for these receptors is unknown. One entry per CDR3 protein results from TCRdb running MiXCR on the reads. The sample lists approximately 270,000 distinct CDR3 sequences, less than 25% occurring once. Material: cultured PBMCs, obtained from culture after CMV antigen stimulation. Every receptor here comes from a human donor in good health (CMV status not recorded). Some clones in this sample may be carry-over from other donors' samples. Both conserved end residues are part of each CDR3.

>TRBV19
CASSISGYSYNEQFF
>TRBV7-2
CASSLLGQGSGNTIYF
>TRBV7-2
CASSHSGSRTGELFF
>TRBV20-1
CSARAGVSPLHF
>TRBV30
CAWSSGTGSSYEQYF
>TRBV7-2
CASSDSGYNEQFF
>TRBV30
CAWSPSDRGATSYNEQFF
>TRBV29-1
CSVDFRNTIYF
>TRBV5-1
CASSSPGLAAGAKAQYF
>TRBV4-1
CASSHLAGTRTEAFF
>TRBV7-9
CASSLDRGGAFF
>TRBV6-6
CATWLGELFF
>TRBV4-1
CASSQGLGTGRSGNTIYF
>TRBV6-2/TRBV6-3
CASSKQAYNEQFF
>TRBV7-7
CASSRGAEETQYF
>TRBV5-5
CASSLDDSSSGANVLTF
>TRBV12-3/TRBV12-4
CASRRDGRSDTF
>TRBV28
CASSLDWSHGYTF
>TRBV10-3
CAIRGLIQGGYTF
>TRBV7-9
CASSATGSTEAFF
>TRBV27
CASSHGGGVAFF
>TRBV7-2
CASSSGTTPGRKDF
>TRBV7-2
CASSQTAGRTEAFF
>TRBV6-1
CASSEQIYNEQFF
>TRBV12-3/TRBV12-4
CASSLYATQYF
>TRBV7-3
CASSLRQGLDTEAFF
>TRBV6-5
CASKYGDNSGNTIYF
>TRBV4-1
CASSRGTANEKLFF
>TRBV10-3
CAISSLDRSSNQPQHF
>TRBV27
CASSYGTAISMETQYF
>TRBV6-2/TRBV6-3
CASTSGRRIGELFF
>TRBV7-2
CASSFEGSRNEQFF
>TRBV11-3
CASSEGLAGEETQYF
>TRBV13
CASSLVSGANVLTF
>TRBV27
CASSLDLRGYTF
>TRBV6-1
CASSPGQLLYEQYF
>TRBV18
CASSRWDASNTGELFF
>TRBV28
CASSLEPLLVAYGYTF
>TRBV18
CASSPAAGGADTQYF
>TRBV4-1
CASSQGDRGTGYTF
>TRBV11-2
CASSLVAGGNTQYF
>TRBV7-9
CASSLPGQGETQYF
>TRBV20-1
CSASAAWGVIRETQYF
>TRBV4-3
CASSQIRNQPQHF
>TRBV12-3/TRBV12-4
CASSPSRREALKAQHF
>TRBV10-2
CASSGTGETYEQYF
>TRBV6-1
CASTPPRGGLAGASSYEQYF